The 27 T cell receptor beta chains below were found in one sample sequenced in a study of blood T cells in healthy people across ages. Alongside a J-beta primer mix, a sample-barcoded 5' primer served in a second PCR lasting roughly 7 to 11 cycles. TCRdb re-called the 5' RACE reads through MiXCR, storing one row per CDR3 protein. The sample shows 1.5 million to 2 million distinct CDR3 sequences, about 28% of them seen only once. The sample comprised blood. Every receptor here comes from a woman aged 25-40 years in good health.

The chain recombines TRBV20-1 with TRBJ1-3; 9 positions agree with TRBD1. J gave up 0 bases and V 5 bases, and 2 bases lay outside the gene matches. Germline loops: CDR1 DFQATT, CDR2 SNEGSKA (reference sequence). The CDR3 covers 14 residues. In nucleotides, the CDR3 is TGCAGTGCTGACAGGGGGGACTCTGGAAACACCATATATTTT. Its translation: CSADRGDSGNTIYF.

The rearrangement links TRBV5-6 to TRBJ1-2, with D unclear. CDR1 is SGHDT, CDR2 YYEEEE, per germline. Trimming removed 2 bases from V and 3 bases from J, with 11 bases in between. The CDR3 runs 14 residues. CDR3 region: CASSFGGNHYGYTF. CDR3 in DNA: TGTGCCAGCAGCTTCGGCGGGAATCACTATGGCTACACCTTC.

As concerns this clonotype: The junction and the germline gene differ at one end; a read error may be behind it. The rearrangement uses TRBV28 and TRBJ2-5; D is unresolved. The DNA end favors TRBJ2-7, so the J call may be wrong. The CDR3 covers 12 residues. Germline CDR1 MDHEN, CDR2 SYDVKM. The CDR3 coding sequence is TGTGTCAGCAGTTTACAGAGAGGCGAGCAGTACTTC. This gives the protein CVSSLQRGEQYF.

The V and J genes are TRBV5-1 and TRBJ2-2; D gene uncertain. Germline CDR1 is SGHRS and CDR2 is YFSETQ. The CDR3 covers 15 residues. V lost 1 base and J lost 3, with 10 bases in between. The CDR3 sequence is CASSLRTQDTGELFF. The CDR3 bases are TGCGCCAGCAGCTTGAGAACTCAGGACACCGGGGAGCTGTTTTTT.

This clonotype came up a few times. The rearrangement links TRBV5-4 to TRBJ2-7; 8 nucleotides line up with TRBD1. Trimming removed 4 bases from V and 0 bases from J; junction bases left unmatched: 6. This CDR3 region has 15 residues. Germline V gene data show CDR1 as SGHNT and CDR2 as YYREEE (reference sequence). The CDR3 region has the DNA TGTGCCAGCAGCCGCCGGGACAGGCTCTCCTACGAGCAGTACTTC. Translated: CASSRRDRLSYEQYF.

Comments on this clonotype: A much larger clone differs from this one at a single base, so this may be a read error. The genes are TRBV29-1 and TRBJ2-7; D is possibly TRBD1 or TRBD2 (5 bases each). V lost 7 bases to trimming and J lost 1 base, with 17 bases between them. CDR1 is SQVTM and CDR2 is ANQGSEA in the germline V gene. This CDR3 has 14 residues. CDR3 amino acids: CSGDAGTYSYEQYF. The CDR3 DNA is TGCAGCGGTGATGCCGGGACGTATTCCTACGAGCAGTACTTC.

This clonotype was detected a few times. The CDR3 DNA reads TGTGCCATGGCGACCGGGATGAACACTGAAGCTTTCTTT. Amino acids: CAMATGMNTEAFF. The rearrangement links TRBV10-3 to TRBJ1-1; no definite D call. With 9 bases removed from V and 0 bases from J, the gap between germline ends came to 11 bases. Per the germline V gene, CDR1 is ENHRY and CDR2 is SYGVKD. This CDR3 comprises 13 residues.

This clonotype has more than one count but fewer than ten. The chain has TRBV4-3 and TRBJ2-1; no clear D. Germline V gene sequence: CDR1 LGHNA, CDR2 YSLEER. The V end lost 0 bases, the J end lost 5 bases, and 5 bases lay between the germline ends. CDR3 length: 13 residues. The DNA of the CDR3 is TGCGCCAGCAGCCAAGATTCGAACAATGAGCAGTTCTTC. Its translation is CASSQDSNNEQFF.

The chain recombines TRBV5-1 with TRBJ2-6, with a possible D match to TRBD1 (6 bases). Germline-derived CDR1 and CDR2 are SGHRS and YFSETQ. The CDR3 sequence is 17 residues long. Trimming took 2 bases from V and 0 from J, leaving 12 bases between them. The DNA of the CDR3 is TGCGCCAGCAGCTTAGGACAGCTGCCCTCTGGGGCCAACGTCCTGACTTTC. Residues: CASSLGQLPSGANVLTF.

Many counts were recorded for this clonotype. The junction departs from the called germline gene at one end, perhaps through a read error. This chain links TRBV18 with TRBJ2-7, with TRBD1 matching 9 bases. There are 13 residues in the CDR3. Germline V gene data show CDR1 as KGHSH and CDR2 as LQKENI. The CDR3 sequence: CASSPTGGYEQYF. The CDR3 DNA is TGCGCCAGCAGCCCGACAGGGGGCTACGAGCAGTACTTC.

This clonotype was seen only a few times. The chain is built from TRBV2 and TRBJ2-1; TRBD2 agrees at 7 bases. Trimming took 6 bases from V and 4 from J; bases not matched to a gene: 12. Germline CDR1 and CDR2: SNHLY and FYNNEI. The CDR3 runs 16 residues. CDR3 in amino acids: CASSYDPGGRYNEQFF. CDR3 nucleotide sequence: TGTGCCAGCAGCTATGACCCGGGAGGACGATACAATGAGCAGTTCTTC.

The chain links TRBV2 to TRBJ2-7; D call uncertain. Germline loops: CDR1 SNHLY, CDR2 FYNNEI. CDR3 length equals 14 residues. Trimming took 6 bases from V and 6 from J, leaving 18 bases between them. The CDR3 bases are TGTGCCAGCAGCCCGTATAATCCCTCGGTCGAGCAGTACTTC. This gives the protein CASSPYNPSVEQYF.

This clonotype was recorded many times. The genes are TRBV20-1 and TRBJ2-7; the D is unclear. V lost 0 bases, J lost 2 bases, and 11 bases lay in between. This CDR3 region has 14 residues. CDR1 is DFQATT and CDR2 is SNEGSKA in the germline V gene (reference sequence). The CDR3 coding sequence is TGCAGTGCTAGAGAGAGCTACCGTCCCTACGAGCAGTACTTC. Residues: CSARESYRPYEQYF.

The V and J genes are TRBV7-2 and TRBJ2-1; 13 bases match TRBD2. The V gene end was trimmed by 3 bases and the J gene end by 6 bases; junction bases not matched to a gene: 5. Germline lookup yields CDR1 SGHTA and CDR2 FQGNSA. This CDR3 contains 16 residues. CDR3 sequence (DNA): TGTGCCAGCAGCTTGATCGGGACTAGCGGGATCAATGAGCAGTTCTTC. Translated: CASSLIGTSGINEQFF.

The chain links TRBV5-1 to TRBJ2-3; 11 positions agree with TRBD2. With V trimmed by 3 bases and J by 4 bases, 7 bases remained unmatched. The CDR3 contains 16 residues. Germline values: CDR1 SGHRS, CDR2 YFSETQ. CDR3 nucleotides: TGCGCCAGCAGCTCGGTCCTAGCGGGGGGCGCAGATACGCAGTATTTT. It yields the protein CASSSVLAGGADTQYF.

This clonotype was seen more than once but under ten times. The rearrangement uses TRBV12-3 or TRBV12-4 and TRBJ2-1; 9 bases agree with TRBD2. V was clipped by 3 bases and J by 7 bases; unmatched bases: 19. This CDR3 region has 19 residues. The CDR3 reads CASSFGDRVWLAGLNEQFF. In DNA, the CDR3 is TGTGCCAGCAGTTTTGGAGACAGGGTATGGCTAGCGGGACTGAATGAGCAGTTCTTC.

The J gene is TRBJ2-5, the V gene TRBV6-6; 16 nucleotides match TRBD2. The germline V gene encodes CDR1 MNHNY and CDR2 SVGAGI (reference sequence). The CDR3 extends over 15 amino acids. V lost 6 bases, J lost 7 bases, and 5 bases stayed unmatched. The CDR3 sequence: CASRGLAGGRGTQYF. CDR3 nucleotide sequence: TGTGCCAGCAGGGGACTAGCGGGGGGGCGCGGGACCCAGTACTTC.

V is TRBV12-3 or TRBV12-4 and J is TRBJ2-1; 10 positions agree with TRBD2. The CDR3 is made up of 16 amino acids. V gave up 2 bases and J gave up 3 bases; unmatched junction bases: 4. This chain's CDR3 is CASSLTTSGVYNEQFF. CDR3 bases: TGTGCCAGCAGTTTAACAACTAGCGGGGTCTACAATGAGCAGTTCTTC.

The table lists this clonotype with many counts. The genes are TRBV5-1 and TRBJ2-5; D is ambiguous. The germline V and J ends were trimmed by 3 bases and 2 bases, with 14 bases remaining between them. This CDR3 is built from 15 residues. Looked up from germline, CDR1 is SGHRS and CDR2 is YFSETQ. In DNA form, the CDR3 reads TGCGCCAGCAGCTGGAATAGCCGCAAACAAGAGACCCAGTACTTC. Amino acid sequence: CASSWNSRKQETQYF.

This clonotype has at least ten counts. The genes are TRBV29-1 and TRBJ1-1; no firm D call. The CDR3 contains 13 residues. Trimming took 3 bases from V and 4 from J, leaving 12 bases between them. The germline V gene encodes CDR1 SQVTM and CDR2 ANQGSEA. This CDR3 is CSVDNGSGTEAFF. The CDR3 region has the DNA TGCAGCGTTGATAACGGATCCGGCACTGAAGCTTTCTTT.

Remarks on this clonotype: One junction end does not reproduce the germline sequence, and a read error may be involved. The CDR3 DNA reads as TGCGCCAGCAGCGGGACTAGTAGGGGTAATGGGCAGTTCTTC. Its translation is CASSGTSRGNGQFF. This chain joins TRBV5-1 and TRBJ2-1, with 8 bases fitting TRBD2. CDR1 and CDR2 (germline): SGHRS, YFSETQ. This CDR3 is built from 14 residues.

This clonotype was counted a few times. The chain is built from TRBV5-5 and TRBJ2-1; D is perhaps TRBD1 or TRBD2 (5 bases each). V was cut by 4 bases and J by 5 bases, with 19 bases left in between. This CDR3 comprises 16 residues. CDR1 and CDR2 (germline): SGHKS, YYEKEE (reference sequence). CDR3 sequence reads: CASSPLLGVGDNEQFF. The CDR3 DNA is TGTGCCAGCAGCCCCCTTCTAGGGGTGGGGGACAATGAGCAGTTCTTC.

J is TRBJ2-1 and V is TRBV15; no clear D gene. This CDR3 contains 14 residues. Germline-derived CDR1 and CDR2 are LNHNV and YYDKDF (reference sequence). Trimming cost V 2 bases and J 5 bases, with 10 bases left between them. The CDR3 sequence: CATSRLNEDNEQFF. In DNA form, the CDR3 reads TGTGCCACCAGCAGACTCAATGAGGACAATGAGCAGTTCTTC.

This clonotype was picked up a small number of times. The rearrangement uses TRBV7-2 and TRBJ2-1; possible D gene TRBD2, 5 bases. V was pared by 5 bases and J by 8 bases, with 13 bases between. Germline V CDR1 and CDR2: SGHTA, FQGNSA. The CDR3 is 13 residues long. This CDR3 is CASSPGGRDEQFF. The CDR3, as DNA: TGTGCCAGCAGCCCCGGTGGGAGAGATGAGCAGTTCTTC.

This clonotype was recorded a few times. This chain links TRBV6-5 with TRBJ2-7, with D perhaps assigned TRBD1 or TRBD2 (7 bases each). The CDR3 has 16 residues. Germline values: CDR1 MNHEY, CDR2 SVGAGI. V lost 0 bases, J lost 7 bases, and 19 bases lay in between. CDR3 DNA: TGTGCCAGCAGTTACTCGGGGCAGGGGGGGGACAATGAGCAGTACTTC. It is translated as CASSYSGQGGDNEQYF.

Regarding this clonotype: A much larger clone sits a single nucleotide away, making a read error possible. The chain has TRBV12-3 or TRBV12-4 and TRBJ2-7; 11 bases map to TRBD1. CDR3 length: 16 amino acids. V gave up 4 bases and J gave up 5 bases; unmatched junction bases: 10. The CDR3 DNA sequence: TGTGCCAGCAGTTCCCGGAGGGACAGGGGGTGCGACGAGCAGTACTTC. This sequence encodes CASSSRRDRGCDEQYF.

This clonotype was seen more than once but under ten times. This sequence may be a read error, since a much larger clone differs from it by one base. The CDR3 DNA follows: TGCAGTGCTAGAGTACGTCGAGCGGGGGGGCCGAGTGAGCAGTTCTTC. This gives the protein CSARVRRAGGPSEQFF. The chain is built from TRBV20-1 and TRBJ2-1; 10 nucleotides match TRBD2. The CDR3 is 16 residues long. The germline gives CDR1 DFQATT, CDR2 SNEGSKA (reference sequence). V was pared by 1 base and J by 9 bases, with 12 bases of the junction left unmatched.